Below, 8 T cell receptor beta chains from the same sample are listed, as sequenced in a study of T-cell memory formation after mild COVID-19. One entry per CDR3 protein results from TCRdb running MiXCR on the 5' RACE reads. The table lists tens of thousands of distinct CDR3 sequences, 20% to 25% of them singletons. The material sequenced was PBMCs or a T cell subset sorted from them (not recorded which). These TCRs come from a man in his late teens or twenties who had mild COVID-19 (a few samples of this study predate the infection). Cell type and time point are not known.

The V call is TRBV7-6, the J call TRBJ1-5; D is undetermined. V was clipped by 0 bases and J by 3 bases, with 6 bases between them. The CDR3 is 14 amino acids. The germline V gene encodes CDR1 SGHVS and CDR2 FNYEAQ. The CDR3 loop reads CASSLAGFNQPQHF. The CDR3 nucleotides are TGTGCCAGCAGCTTAGCGGGGTTCAATCAGCCCCAGCATTTT. Drawing the rest from reference TRBV7-6 and TRBJ1-5, the complete variable domain is GAGVSQSPRYKVTKRGQDVALRCDPISGHVSLYWYRQALGQGPEFLTYFNYEAQQDKSGLPNDRFSAERPEGSISTLTIQRTEQRDSAMYRCASSLAGFNQPQHFGDGTRLSIL.

The chain links TRBV27 to TRBJ2-2; D call uncertain. V lost 4 bases and J 4 bases, leaving 7 bases between the germline ends. Looked up from germline, CDR1 is MNHEY and CDR2 is SMNVEV (reference sequence). This CDR3 comprises 13 residues. The CDR3 loop reads CASSWGSTGELFF. The CDR3 nucleotides read TGTGCCAGCAGTTGGGGTAGCACCGGGGAGCTGTTTTTT.

Only a few counts were recorded for this clonotype. This rearrangement joins TRBV10-1 to TRBJ1-1, with D perhaps TRBD1 (6 bases). The CDR3 runs 16 residues. Trimming left V 0 bases short and J 3 bases short, with 14 bases between. In germline, CDR1 is WNHNN, CDR2 SYGVQD (reference sequence). CDR3 in amino acids: CASSESRGGKDTEAFF. The CDR3 coding sequence is TGCGCCAGCAGTGAGTCTAGAGGGGGGAAGGACACTGAAGCTTTCTTT.

This chain joins TRBV6-2 or TRBV6-3 and TRBJ2-1, with TRBD2 matching over 8 bases. CDR1 MNHEY and CDR2 SVGEGT come from the germline V gene. The CDR3 has 15 amino acids. The ends lost 6 bases at V and 2 bases at J; junction bases unmatched: 6. The chain's CDR3 is CASSPSGGPYNEQFF. In nucleotides, the CDR3 is TGTGCCAGCAGCCCGAGCGGGGGTCCCTACAATGAGCAGTTCTTC.

In this sample, this clonotype turned up a few times. At one boundary the junction diverges from the germline segment, which might be a read error. CDR3 sequence (DNA): TGCGCCAGCAGCTTGGCTCCCTTAGATGCCAAGAGGATCTTC. Its protein is CASSLAPLDAKRIF. The V and J genes are TRBV5-1 and TRBJ2-1; D ambiguous. The CDR3 is made up of 14 amino acids. Looked up from germline, CDR1 is SGHRS and CDR2 is YFSETQ.

In its sample, this clonotype was seen many times. The chain combines TRBV5-1 with TRBJ2-7, with unresolved D. Trimming removed 4 bases from V and 5 bases from J, with 19 bases in between. Germline CDR1 is SGHRS and CDR2 is YFSETQ. This CDR3 contains 15 residues. This CDR3 is CASSPAVLSENEQYF. The CDR3 bases are TGCGCCAGCAGCCCTGCGGTTCTCTCGGAGAACGAGCAGTACTTC.

V is TRBV10-3 and J is TRBJ2-1, with D perhaps TRBD1 (7 bases). The CDR3 totals 13 residues. Germline lookup yields CDR1 ENHRY and CDR2 SYGVKD. Trimming stripped 7 bases from V and 6 bases from J, with 13 bases between. CDR3 nucleotide sequence: TGTGCCATCAAGGAGGGGGCTACCAATGAGCAGTTCTTC. Translation gives CAIKEGATNEQFF.

The chain combines TRBV12-3 or TRBV12-4 with TRBJ1-2; TRBD1 aligns across 8 bases. Trimming removed 7 bases from V and 7 bases from J; junction bases left unmatched: 17. The CDR3 runs to 16 residues. Here the CDR3 reads CASTLLPLQGVGGYTF. DNA of the CDR3: TGTGCCAGCACTCTCCTCCCCTTACAGGGGGTGGGTGGCTACACCTTC.